The clone carrying this T cell receptor beta chain showed up just a few times. The CDR3 extends over 16 amino acids. Germline V gene data show CDR1 as MNHEY and CDR2 as SVGEGT. V dropped 4 bases and J dropped 1 base, with 17 bases sitting between them. MiXCR was run by TCRdb on the 5' RACE reads, yielding one entry per CDR3 protein. Counted here are about 100,000 distinct CDR3 sequences, roughly a sixth occurring once; the ten biggest clones make up over 5%. This record belongs to a study of T cells of healthy individuals. This receptor was identified in a human donor in good health. The gene calls are TRBV6-2 or TRBV6-3 and TRBJ2-7, with D perhaps TRBD1 or TRBD2 (6 bases each). CDR3 in amino acids: CASSSFTGGLSYEQYF. Here the CDR3 DNA reads TGTGCCAGCAGTTCCTTCACTGGGGGGCTATCCTACGAGCAGTACTTC.